This T cell receptor beta chain was profiled in a study of blood T cells in healthy people across ages (dated by TCRdb to about 2015). About the investigation overall: Template switching captured roughly one uniquely barcoded TCR beta cDNA molecule per two T cells in model experiments. Donors of different ages were randomly distributed across sequencing lanes to avoid experimental bias. The donors were split into four age groups: young (average approximately 16 years), middle-aged (39), aged (roughly 68) and long-lived (82). Two additional independent replicas of 1 million unique cDNA reads from the same blood draw were analyzed for two donors (one aged 18 to 29 and one aged 80 or older). To track age-related changes in TCR beta repertoire diversity, the study relied on deep sequencing normalized with unique cDNA molecular identifiers.

Library generation was performed with 5' RACE. The run used an Illumina HiSeq 2500. A second PCR of roughly 6 to 11 cycles was performed with a sample-barcoded 5' primer and a J-beta primer mix. Each TCR beta cDNA molecule received a unique molecular identifier from a template-switch 5' adaptor carrying 12 random nucleotides. Each sample yielded at least 2.5 million CDR3-containing paired-end reads. All of the RNA was converted into first-strand cDNA using the Mint cDNA synthesis kit, with a TRBC-specific oligonucleotide serving as the primer. After uracil-DNA glycosylase treatment, a first 18-cycle PCR used universal primers M1SS and BC2_uni_R on all cDNA. The authors' pipeline ran thus. For normalization, 1 million high-quality reads were randomly selected from each sample, with every read carrying a distinct molecular identifier. Reads with shared molecular identifiers were discarded instead of being binned into consensus sequences. MiTCR, set to a Q25 quality threshold and the strictest error-elimination algorithm, was used for CDR3 identification, clonotype clustering and error correction. Lower-bound total TCR beta diversity was estimated with a nonparametric unseen species model using Euler transformation. TCRdb reprocessed the public reads (quality trimming at Q25 with fastp, clone calling with MiXCR) and kept in-frame beta chains. Entries are consolidated by CDR3 protein sequence, retaining the most common genes and DNA. It is TCRdb's table, rather than the study itself, that gives the V and J calls and clone size. The table for this sample lists approximately 360,000 distinct CDR3 sequences; approximately 52% of them were counted only once. The ten largest clones represent around 53% of the sample.

In the case of this clonotype: Its antigen specificity is not known. No base quality values were provided; no much bigger clone lies one nucleotide off.

What the work shows at the level of the full study, not this receptor alone: Because the CMV infection status of the donors was unknown, age-related changes in expanded clonotypes may potentially have been confounded. Observed TCR beta diversity per million T cells fell roughly linearly with age, and a significant reduction was already apparent by age roughly 40. Estimates of total diversity based on one million sequenced T cells were considered lower bounds and underestimates. Conclusive comparison of naive and antigen-experienced compartments was prevented by the profiling of bulk unsorted PBMCs. Compared with the aged group, the long-lived group had more naive CD4+ T cells, fewer expanded clones and increased TCR diversity, a pattern suggesting age selection. A strong correlation was found between observed TCR beta diversity and the percentage of naive T cells measured by flow cytometry.

The donors were under 40 Caucasian individuals from Russia, aged roughly 6 to 90 years, who were systemically healthy. Each donor gave 8.5 to 10 milliliters of peripheral blood, collected into EDTA-treated Vacutainer tubes. Ficoll-Paque density-gradient centrifugation was used to isolate PBMCs, with at least 7 million per sample. Total RNA, at least 5.5 micrograms per sample, was extracted from PBMCs with Trizol reagent. The percentages of naive CD45RAhigh/CD27high T cells were determined by flow cytometry on a PBMC aliquot from every donor. The sample comprised blood. This receptor was obtained from a man between 60 and 75 years old in good health.

CDR3 loop: CASSLLMSYGYTF. The nucleotide sequence is given as TGTGCCAGCAGTTTATTGATGAGCTATGGCTACACCTTC. The chain was built from TRBV28 and TRBJ1-2; the D gene is unclear. V and J lose 1 base and 4 bases, and a span of 7 bases separates them. CDR1 and CDR2, looked up from the germline V gene, are MDHEN and SYDVKM. The CDR3 sequence holds 13 residues, the cysteine and phenylalanine included. This entry keeps only the CDR3 DNA: 39 bases, framed from base 1.